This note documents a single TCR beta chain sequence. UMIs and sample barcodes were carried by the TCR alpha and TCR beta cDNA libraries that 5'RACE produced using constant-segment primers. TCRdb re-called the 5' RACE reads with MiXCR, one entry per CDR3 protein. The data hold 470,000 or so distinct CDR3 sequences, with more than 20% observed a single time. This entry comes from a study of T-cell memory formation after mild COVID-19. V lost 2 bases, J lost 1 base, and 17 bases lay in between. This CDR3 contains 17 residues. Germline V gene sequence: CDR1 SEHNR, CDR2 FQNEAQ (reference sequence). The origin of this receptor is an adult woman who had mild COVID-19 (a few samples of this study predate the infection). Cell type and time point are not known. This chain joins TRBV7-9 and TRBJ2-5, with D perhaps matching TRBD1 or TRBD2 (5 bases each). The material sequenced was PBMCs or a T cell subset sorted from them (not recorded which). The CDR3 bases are TGTGCCAGCAGCTTAAGAACCGGGACGGAGAGCCAAGAGACCCAGTACTTC. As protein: CASSLRTGTESQETQYF.